The rows below give T cell receptor beta chains drawn from one sample of a study of post-analysis software for immune sequencing data. Each CDR3 protein is one row after TCRdb ran MiXCR on the PCR reads. This table holds around 770,000 distinct CDR3 sequences, 46% found once. The material sequenced was blood. Receptors originate from a girl aged 5-17 years with multiple sclerosis. Each CDR3 is given with its conserved first and last residue. A D gene is named only where the DNA matches it firmly. Only part of the rows carry a size: once, few, many, or a class if the clone is expanded.

J gene,clone size,D gene,V gene,CDR3 DNA,CDR3 protein
TRBJ1-2,NA,NA,TRBV27,TGTGCCAGCAGTTTGCAACAGGGAGACTATGGCTACACCTTC,CASSLQQGDYGYTF
TRBJ2-1,NA,TRBD2,TRBV9,TGTGCCAGCAGCGTGGGAGGGAGCAATGAGCAGTTCTTC,CASSVGGSNEQFF
TRBJ1-5,once,NA,TRBV29-1,TGCAGCGCCTCCGACACCAACCGCAATCAGCCCCAGCATTTT,CSASDTNRNQPQHF
TRBJ2-4,NA,NA,TRBV29-1,TGCAGCGTTGAAATGGGGGTCGGGGGCAAAAACATTCAGTACTTC,CSVEMGVGGKNIQYF
TRBJ2-7,NA,NA,TRBV4-1,TGCGCCAGCAGCCCCCCTGCAGGGGACCCCTACGAGCAGTACTTC,CASSPPAGDPYEQYF
TRBJ2-2,once,TRBD1,TRBV7-2,TGTGCCAGCAGCTTACAGGTTGTCAGGGGGCGCAGCACCGGGGAGCTGTTTTTT,CASSLQVVRGRSTGELFF
TRBJ2-6,NA,TRBD1,TRBV20-1,TGCAGTGCTACCGGGACAGGGTCTGGGGCCAACGTCCTGACTTTC,CSATGTGSGANVLTF
TRBJ1-5,few,NA,TRBV9,TGTGCCAGCAGTCGGGGAGTGGGTTTGGATCAGCCCCAGCATTTT,CASSRGVGLDQPQHF
TRBJ2-3,few,NA,TRBV7-2,TGTGCCAGCAGCTTAGCGAGGGCATTCACAGATACGCAGTATTTT,CASSLARAFTDTQYF
TRBJ2-7,NA,NA,TRBV7-2,TGTGCCAGCAGCTTAGCAACAGAATACTACGAGCAGTACTTC,CASSLATEYYEQYF